This is a list of T cell receptor beta chains from one sample in a study of blood T cell repertoires in COVID-19. Repertoires were generated with immunoSEQ multiplex PCR, while TCRdb's copy carries only in-frame clones and drops some. The table lists around 120,000 clones, 90% of them singletons. The sample consisted of peripheral blood. The receptors shown here come from a man aged 50 to 59 with active COVID-19. Both conserved end residues are part of each CDR3. Fields, in order: J gene, D gene, clone size, CDR3 length, V gene, CDR3 DNA, CDR3 protein. D genes are given only for firm matches. Size is omitted from some rows. Given values are once, few, many or a class for expanded clones.

j_gene: TRBJ2-1
d_gene: TRBD2
abundance: once
len: 18
v_gene: TRBV19
CDR3nt: TGTGCCAGTAGTATCCAAAAGACTAGCAGGAGCTCCTACAATGAGCAGTTCTTC
CDR3aa: CASSIQKTSRSSYNEQFF

j_gene: TRBJ1-4
d_gene: .
abundance: .
len: 14
v_gene: TRBV24-1
CDR3nt: TGTGCCACCAGTGATCCGGGTCAGGGAGAAAAACTGTTTTTT
CDR3aa: CATSDPGQGEKLFF

j_gene: TRBJ2-1
d_gene: .
abundance: .
len: 15
v_gene: TRBV6-6
CDR3nt: TGTGCCAGCAGTTCCCTTAGGGACTTGAGTAATGAGCAGTTCTTC
CDR3aa: CASSSLRDLSNEQFF

j_gene: TRBJ2-1
d_gene: TRBD1
abundance: .
len: 14
v_gene: TRBV13
CDR3nt: TGTGCCAGCAGCCGCCCCGAGACAGGGGTGAAGCAGTTCTTC
CDR3aa: CASSRPETGVKQFF

j_gene: TRBJ2-1
d_gene: TRBD2
abundance: .
len: 16
v_gene: TRBV27
CDR3nt: TGTGCCAGCAGTTTTGTAGCGTCTAGCGGGAGTGGTGAGCAGTTCTTC
CDR3aa: CASSFVASSGSGEQFF

j_gene: TRBJ2-5
d_gene: .
abundance: .
len: 15
v_gene: TRBV5-5
CDR3nt: TGTGCCAGCAGCTTGGGCGGGGGCGGACAAGAGACCCAGTACTTC
CDR3aa: CASSLGGGGQETQYF

j_gene: TRBJ1-2
d_gene: .
abundance: .
len: 15
v_gene: TRBV19
CDR3nt: TGTGCCAGTAGTATAGCGAACAGGGCCTCCGGTGGCTACACCTTC
CDR3aa: CASSIANRASGGYTF

j_gene: TRBJ2-3
d_gene: .
abundance: .
len: 12
v_gene: TRBV9
CDR3nt: TGTGCCAGCAGCGTAGATCCCTTGACGCAGTATTTT
CDR3aa: CASSVDPLTQYF

j_gene: TRBJ2-5
d_gene: .
abundance: .
len: 15
v_gene: TRBV21-1
CDR3nt: TGTGCCAGTCCTCTCTCCAGCGGGAGGGGGGAGACCCAGTACTTC
CDR3aa: CASPLSSGRGETQYF

j_gene: TRBJ2-5
d_gene: .
abundance: .
len: 15
v_gene: TRBV6-5
CDR3nt: TGTGCCAGCAGAGATGGGGGGAGTGGGGTCGTGGCCCAGTACTTC
CDR3aa: CASRDGGSGVVAQYF

j_gene: TRBJ1-3
d_gene: .
abundance: .
len: 13
v_gene: TRBV7-9
CDR3nt: TGTGCCAGCAGCCCGAGTTCTGGAAACACCATATATTTT
CDR3aa: CASSPSSGNTIYF

j_gene: TRBJ1-1
d_gene: .
abundance: .
len: 12
v_gene: TRBV19
CDR3nt: TGTGCCAGTAGTATAGGACTCGCTGAAGCTTTCTTT
CDR3aa: CASSIGLAEAFF

j_gene: TRBJ2-1
d_gene: TRBD2
abundance: .
len: 17
v_gene: TRBV7-9
CDR3nt: TGTGCCAGCAGCCCTTTACCGACTAGCGGGAGGGTAAATGAGCAGTTCTTC
CDR3aa: CASSPLPTSGRVNEQFF

j_gene: TRBJ1-2
d_gene: TRBD1
abundance: .
len: 15
v_gene: TRBV4-1
CDR3nt: TGCGCCAGCAGCCAAGTCGGCGTGCAGGGGGGCGGCTACACCTTC
CDR3aa: CASSQVGVQGGGYTF

j_gene: TRBJ2-1
d_gene: TRBD1
abundance: .
len: 15
v_gene: TRBV14
CDR3nt: TGTGCCAGCAGCCAAGGGGGACAGAGATACAATGAGCAGTTCTTC
CDR3aa: CASSQGGQRYNEQFF

j_gene: TRBJ1-2
d_gene: TRBD1
abundance: .
len: 15
v_gene: TRBV29-1
CDR3nt: TGCAGCGTTGGAGTGGGGGACAGCAGCCGAGAGGGCTACACCTTC
CDR3aa: CSVGVGDSSREGYTF

j_gene: TRBJ1-6
d_gene: .
abundance: .
len: 15
v_gene: TRBV27
CDR3nt: TGTGCCAGCAGTAAGACCCAGGGTCGGAATTCACCCCTCCACTTT
CDR3aa: CASSKTQGRNSPLHF

j_gene: TRBJ2-1
d_gene: .
abundance: .
len: 15
v_gene: TRBV2
CDR3nt: TGTGCCAGCAGTGAAGTAGTCCTTTTGGGCGATGAGCAGTTCTTC
CDR3aa: CASSEVVLLGDEQFF

j_gene: TRBJ2-5
d_gene: TRBD1
abundance: .
len: 18
v_gene: TRBV10-2
CDR3nt: TGCGCCAGCAGTGAGTCGAAATTAGAGACAGGGGGCCTCGAGACCCAGTACTTC
CDR3aa: CASSESKLETGGLETQYF

j_gene: TRBJ1-1
d_gene: TRBD1
abundance: .
len: 14
v_gene: TRBV10-3
CDR3nt: TGTGCCATCAGCCGGACAGGGTCGAACACTGAAGCTTTCTTT
CDR3aa: CAISRTGSNTEAFF

j_gene: TRBJ1-4
d_gene: TRBD1
abundance: .
len: 14
v_gene: TRBV29-1
CDR3nt: TGCAGCGTTAGGGACAGGAGTAATAATGAAAAACTGTTTTTT
CDR3aa: CSVRDRSNNEKLFF

j_gene: TRBJ1-5
d_gene: TRBD1
abundance: .
len: 14
v_gene: TRBV6-6
CDR3nt: TGTGCCAGCAGTCAGGACAGGGGATTACGGCCCCAGCATTTT
CDR3aa: CASSQDRGLRPQHF

j_gene: TRBJ1-2
d_gene: .
abundance: .
len: 14
v_gene: TRBV5-1
CDR3nt: TGCGCCAGCAGCTATACCGGAGGGGACTATGGCTACACCTTC
CDR3aa: CASSYTGGDYGYTF

j_gene: TRBJ1-6
d_gene: TRBD1
abundance: .
len: 16
v_gene: TRBV18
CDR3nt: TGTGCCAGCTCACCACTGGGACAGGGGGCTGATTCACCCCTCCACTTT
CDR3aa: CASSPLGQGADSPLHF

j_gene: TRBJ2-1
d_gene: TRBD2
abundance: .
len: 16
v_gene: TRBV14
CDR3nt: TGTGCCAGCAGCCCAGGACTAGCGGGGGGCTACAATGAGCAGTTCTTC
CDR3aa: CASSPGLAGGYNEQFF

j_gene: TRBJ1-1
d_gene: TRBD1
abundance: .
len: 14
v_gene: TRBV7-6
CDR3nt: TGTGCCAGCAGCTTAGAACAGGGGGCGGGTGAAGCTTTCTTT
CDR3aa: CASSLEQGAGEAFF

j_gene: TRBJ2-1
d_gene: TRBD2
abundance: .
len: 14
v_gene: TRBV7-2
CDR3nt: TGTGCCAGCAGCTTGGCGGGGGGAATGGATGAGCAGTTCTTC
CDR3aa: CASSLAGGMDEQFF